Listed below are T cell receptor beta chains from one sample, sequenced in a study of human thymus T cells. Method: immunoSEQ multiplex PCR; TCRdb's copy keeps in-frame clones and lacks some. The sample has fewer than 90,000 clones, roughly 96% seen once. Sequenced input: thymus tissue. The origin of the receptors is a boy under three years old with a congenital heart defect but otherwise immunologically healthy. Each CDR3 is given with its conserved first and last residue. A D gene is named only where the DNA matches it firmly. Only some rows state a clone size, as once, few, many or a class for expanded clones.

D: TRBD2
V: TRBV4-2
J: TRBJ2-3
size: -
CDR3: CASSQDRGSSGSEGTQYF
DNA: TGTGCCAGCAGCCAAGATAGGGGGTCTAGCGGGAGCGAGGGTACGCAGTATTTT

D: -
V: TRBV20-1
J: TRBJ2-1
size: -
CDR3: CSASRGNEQFF
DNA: TGCAGTGCTAGCCGGGGCAATGAGCAGTTCTTC

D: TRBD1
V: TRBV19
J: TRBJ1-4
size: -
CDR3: CASSIRQGGEKLFF
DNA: TGTGCCAGTAGTATCCGACAGGGTGGGGAAAAACTGTTTTTT

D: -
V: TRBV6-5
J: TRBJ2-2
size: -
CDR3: CASSNTQAGELFF
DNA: TGTGCCAGCAGTAACACTCAAGCAGGGGAGCTGTTTTTT

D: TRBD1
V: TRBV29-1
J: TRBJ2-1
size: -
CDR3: CSVEETGGCNNEQFF
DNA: TGCAGCGTTGAGGAAACAGGGGGGTGTAATAATGAGCAGTTCTTC

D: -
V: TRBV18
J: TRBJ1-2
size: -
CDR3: CASSPLRQVGIVYGYTF
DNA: TGTGCCAGCTCACCACTACGACAAGTTGGTATCGTCTATGGCTACACCTTC

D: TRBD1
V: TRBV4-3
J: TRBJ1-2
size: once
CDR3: CASSQQDQDRPTKGYSHYGYTF
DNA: TGCGCCAGCAGCCAACAGGACCAGGACAGGCCCACAAAAGGTTATAGCCACTATGGCTACACCTTC

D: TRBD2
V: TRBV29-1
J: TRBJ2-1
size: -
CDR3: CSVESGASSYNEQFF
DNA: TGCAGCGTTGAGAGCGGGGCCAGCTCCTACAATGAGCAGTTCTTC

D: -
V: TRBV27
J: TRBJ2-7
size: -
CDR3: CASSLSVRREQYF
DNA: TGTGCCAGCAGTTTATCGGTTCGGAGGGAGCAGTACTTC

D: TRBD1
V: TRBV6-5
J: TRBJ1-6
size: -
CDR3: CASGQGSNSPLHF
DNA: TGTGCCAGCGGACAGGGGTCCAATTCACCCCTCCACTTT

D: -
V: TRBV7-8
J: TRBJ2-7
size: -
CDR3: CASSLVGMVREEEQYF
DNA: TGTGCCAGCAGCTTAGTAGGGATGGTCAGGGAGGAGGAGCAGTACTTC

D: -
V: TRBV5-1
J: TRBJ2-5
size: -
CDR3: CASSLAREGSQETQYF
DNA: TGCGCCAGCAGCTTGGCCCGCGAGGGTTCCCAAGAGACCCAGTACTTC

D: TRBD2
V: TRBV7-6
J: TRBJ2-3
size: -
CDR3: CASSSGTSGSTDTQYF
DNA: TGTGCCAGCAGCTCAGGGACTAGCGGTAGCACAGATACGCAGTATTTT

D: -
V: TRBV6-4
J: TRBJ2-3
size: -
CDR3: CASSDKWENGNTQYF
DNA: TGTGCCAGCAGTGACAAGTGGGAGAATGGAAATACGCAGTATTTT

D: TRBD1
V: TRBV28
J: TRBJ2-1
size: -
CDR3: CASSLGPDRDSYNEQFF
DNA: TGTGCCAGCAGTTTAGGGCCGGACAGGGACTCCTACAATGAGCAGTTCTTC

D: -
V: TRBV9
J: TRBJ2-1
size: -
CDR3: CASDRGPYNEQFF
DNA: TGTGCCAGCGACCGAGGACCATACAATGAGCAGTTCTTC

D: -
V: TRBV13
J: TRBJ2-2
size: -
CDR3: CASSRATASTGELFF
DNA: TGTGCCAGCAGCCGTGCGACAGCGAGTACCGGGGAGCTGTTTTTT

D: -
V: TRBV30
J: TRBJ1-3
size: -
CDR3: CAWRAGTLLIGFSGNTIYF
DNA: TGTGCCTGGCGGGCCGGGACGCTACTCATTGGTTTCTCTGGAAACACCATATATTTT

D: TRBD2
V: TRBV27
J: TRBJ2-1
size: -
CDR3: CASSPPRSGAYNEQFF
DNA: TGTGCCAGCAGTCCCCCCCGAAGCGGGGCATACAATGAGCAGTTCTTC

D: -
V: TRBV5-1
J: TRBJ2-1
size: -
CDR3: CASSPGKRASYNEQFF
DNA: TGCGCCAGCAGCCCAGGTAAGCGGGCATCCTACAATGAGCAGTTCTTC

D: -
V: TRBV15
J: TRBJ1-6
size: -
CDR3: CATSRDLQTVHPLYNSPLHF
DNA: TGTGCCACCAGCAGAGATTTGCAGACAGTCCATCCCTTATATAATTCACCCCTCCACTTT

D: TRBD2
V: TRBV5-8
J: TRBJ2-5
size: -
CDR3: CASSQKRSGGRETQYF
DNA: TGTGCCAGCAGCCAGAAGAGGAGCGGGGGTAGGGAGACCCAGTACTTC

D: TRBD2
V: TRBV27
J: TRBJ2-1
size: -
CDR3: CASSSWTSGRAIHEQFF
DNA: TGTGCCAGCAGTTCGTGGACTAGCGGGAGGGCTATCCATGAGCAGTTCTTC

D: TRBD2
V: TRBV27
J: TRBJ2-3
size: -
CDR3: CASSSRTSGDEDTQYF
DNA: TGTGCCAGCAGTTCTCGGACTAGCGGGGATGAAGATACGCAGTATTTT

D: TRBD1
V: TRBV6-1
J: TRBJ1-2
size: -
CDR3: CASSEVFNGDRPNYGYTF
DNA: TGTGCCAGCAGTGAAGTTTTTAATGGGGACAGGCCTAACTATGGCTACACCTTC

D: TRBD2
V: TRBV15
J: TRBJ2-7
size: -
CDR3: CATSREDSGGRSYEQYF
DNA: TGTGCCACCAGCAGAGAAGATAGCGGGGGACGCTCCTACGAGCAGTACTTC

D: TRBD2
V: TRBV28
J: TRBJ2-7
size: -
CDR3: CASSPQRPGGSYEQYF
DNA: TGTGCCAGCAGTCCTCAAAGACCGGGAGGCTCCTACGAGCAGTACTTC

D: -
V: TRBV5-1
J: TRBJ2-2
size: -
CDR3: CASSLDPRLTTGELFF
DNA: TGCGCCAGCAGCTTGGACCCCCGGCTTACCACCGGGGAGCTGTTTTTT

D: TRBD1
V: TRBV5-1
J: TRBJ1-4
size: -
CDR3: CASSAGDSEEKLFF
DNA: TGCGCCAGCAGCGCGGGGGACAGTGAGGAAAAACTGTTTTTT

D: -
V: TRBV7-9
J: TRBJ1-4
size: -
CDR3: CASSFHRVDEKLFF
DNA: TGTGCCAGCAGCTTTCACAGGGTGGACGAAAAACTGTTTTTT

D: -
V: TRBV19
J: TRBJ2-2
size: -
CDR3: CASTVGPTGPIDTGELFF
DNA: TGTGCCAGTACCGTCGGGCCTACAGGGCCCATTGACACCGGGGAGCTGTTTTTT

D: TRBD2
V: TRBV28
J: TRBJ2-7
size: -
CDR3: CASSSLGLALTYEQYF
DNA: TGTGCCAGCAGTTCCCTAGGACTAGCGTTGACCTACGAGCAGTACTTC

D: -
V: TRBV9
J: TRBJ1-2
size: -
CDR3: CASSPRRYTF
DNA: TGTGCCAGCAGCCCTCGACGCTACACCTTC

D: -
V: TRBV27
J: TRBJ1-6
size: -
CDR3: CASSLGDSPYSPLHF
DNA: TGTGCCAGCAGTTTGGGAGACAGTCCCTATTCACCCCTCCACTTT

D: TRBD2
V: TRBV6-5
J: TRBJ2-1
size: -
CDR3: CASSPPGGRNEQFF
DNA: TGTGCCAGCAGTCCCCCGGGAGGTAGAAATGAGCAGTTCTTC

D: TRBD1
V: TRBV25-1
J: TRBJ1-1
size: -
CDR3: CATRDRVNTEAFF
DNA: TGTGCCACCAGAGACAGGGTGAACACTGAAGCTTTCTTT

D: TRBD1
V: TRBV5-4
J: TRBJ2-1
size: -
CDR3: CASTPGLAVGQGNNEQFF
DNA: TGTGCCAGCACCCCTGGTTTGGCCGTGGGACAGGGTAACAATGAGCAGTTCTTC

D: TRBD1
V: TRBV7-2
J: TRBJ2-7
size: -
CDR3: CASSFDRVAYEQYF
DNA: TGTGCCAGCAGCTTCGACAGGGTCGCCTACGAGCAGTACTTC

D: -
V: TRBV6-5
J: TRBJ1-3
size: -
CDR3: CASSRGNTIYF
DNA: TGTGCCAGCAGCCGGGGAAACACCATATATTTT

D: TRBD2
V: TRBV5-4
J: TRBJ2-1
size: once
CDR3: CASSQPHGAGARSYNEQFF
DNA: TGTGCCAGCAGCCAGCCCCACGGGGCGGGAGCCCGGTCGTATAATGAGCAGTTCTTC

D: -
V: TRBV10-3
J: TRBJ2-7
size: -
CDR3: CASSKPREPYEQYF
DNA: TGTGCCAGCAGTAAACCCCGGGAACCCTACGAGCAGTACTTC